The clone carrying this T cell receptor (beta chain) was recorded a few times. Its specificity is unknown. The TCRbeta library incorporated unique molecular identifiers. MiXCR, run by TCRdb on the PCR reads, gives a single entry per CDR3 protein. The repertoire holds hundreds of thousands of distinct CDR3 sequences, with around 14% as singletons. The record originates from a study of T-cell reconstitution after alpha-beta-depleted transplantation in children. Study observations and caveats: Several hundred rapidly expanded clones from non-depleted graft cells reportedly supplied alpha-beta T cells about two months post-transplant. In some patients, recipient T cells and intrathymic progenitors surviving conditioning explained high day-60 diversity. By one year post-transplant, T-cell counts and diversity largely arose from T cells that were newly produced.

CDR1 is SNHLY and CDR2 is FYNNEI in the germline V gene. The CDR3 sequence is 14 residues long. Trimming took off 4 bases at V and 7 bases at J, with 13 bases between the two ends. The receptor's source is a girl aged 2 to 10 with congenital amegakaryocytic thrombocytopenia, due to receive a stem cell transplant. Specimen: PBMCs, collected before TCRalphabeta/CD19-depleted stem cell transplant. The V call is TRBV2, the J call TRBJ1-4; D unclear. For the CDR3, the DNA is TGTGCCAGCAGTGCGCAGTTGGGTGGTGAAAAACTGTTTTTT. Its translation is CASSAQLGGEKLFF.